The T cell receptor beta chain under discussion was sequenced for a study of blood T cells in healthy people across ages. A second roughly 6 to 11 cycle PCR used barcoded and J-beta primers. MiXCR was run by TCRdb on the 5' RACE reads, yielding one entry per CDR3 protein. Among 540,000 or so distinct CDR3 sequences listed, less than 25% were seen once. General study points: A roughly linear fall in TCR beta diversity per million T cells was seen with increasing age. Estimated diversity that came from one million T cells was considered an underestimate.

The study drew donors from healthy Caucasian individuals in Russia aged about 6 to 100. The authors isolated at least 6 million PBMCs per sample. In germline, CDR1 is KGHSH, CDR2 LQKENI. The CDR3 consists of 18 residues. The V and J ends lost 3 bases and 3 bases, in that order; junction bases with no gene match: 9. About this clonotype itself: The antigen remains undetermined.

This sample also appeared in a second study, on T cells of mothers and their children.

The TCR was taken from a boy younger than 18 in good health. The chain combines TRBV18 with TRBJ2-1, with 12 nucleotides matching TRBD2. Sequencing input: blood. CDR3 DNA: TGTGCCAGCTCACCCGGACTAGCGGGAACAGGCGGCTACAATGAGCAGTTCTTC. Protein product: CASSPGLAGTGGYNEQFF.